This T cell receptor beta chain was sequenced in a study of breast tumors, draining lymph nodes, adjacent tissues. The lymph nodes were axillary draining lymph nodes from breast cancer patients. The sample holds many counts of this clonotype. This CDR3 comprises 14 residues. V dropped 6 bases and J dropped 2 bases, with 14 bases sitting between them. Germline CDR1 is MDHEN and CDR2 is SYDVKM. Each CDR3 protein gets one entry after TCRdb re-called the multiplex PCR reads with MiXCR. The table includes about 230,000 distinct CDR3 sequences, 32% detected once. The chain links TRBV28 to TRBJ2-7, with a tentative D call TRBD1 (6 bases). The sample was axillary lymph node tissue. This clonotype was obtained from a female donor with breast cancer. Some clones in this sample may be carry-over from other donors' samples. The CDR3 spells CASRKQGSPYEQYF. The CDR3 DNA sequence: TGTGCCAGCAGAAAACAGGGCTCCCCCTACGAGCAGTACTTC.